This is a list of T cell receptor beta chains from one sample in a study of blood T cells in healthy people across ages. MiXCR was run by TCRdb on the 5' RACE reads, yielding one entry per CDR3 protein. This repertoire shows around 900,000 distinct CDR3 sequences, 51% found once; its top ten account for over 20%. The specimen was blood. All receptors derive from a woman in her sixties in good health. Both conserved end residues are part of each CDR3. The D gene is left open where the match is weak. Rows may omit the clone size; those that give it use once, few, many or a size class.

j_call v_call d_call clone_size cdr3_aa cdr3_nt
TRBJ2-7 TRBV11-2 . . CASSLPGLWDEQYF TGTGCCAGCAGCTTACCGGGTCTATGGGACGAGCAGTACTTC
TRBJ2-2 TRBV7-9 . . CASSQQWGAGTGELFF TGTGCCAGCAGCCAACAATGGGGCGCGGGCACCGGGGAGCTGTTTTTT
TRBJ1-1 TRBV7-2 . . CASSLGGTFNTEAFF TGTGCCAGCAGCTTAGGAGGAACCTTCAACACTGAAGCTTTCTTT
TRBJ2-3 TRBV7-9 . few CASSLGGPTDTQYF TGTGCCAGCAGCCTAGGAGGGCCCACAGATACGCAGTATTTT
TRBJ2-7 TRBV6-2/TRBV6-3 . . CASSYSRDIFLEQYF TGTGCCAGCAGTTACAGCCGGGACATCTTTCTAGAGCAGTACTTC
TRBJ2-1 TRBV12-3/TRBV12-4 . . CASSAPRDRSYNEQFF TGTGCCAGCAGTGCCCCGAGGGACCGCTCCTACAATGAGCAGTTCTTC
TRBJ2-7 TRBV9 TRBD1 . CASSEETGTTYEQYF TGTGCCAGCAGCGAAGAGACAGGGACGACCTACGAGCAGTACTTC
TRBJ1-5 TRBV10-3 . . CAISESQGIQPQHF TGTGCCATCAGTGAGTCCCAGGGTATTCAGCCCCAGCATTTT
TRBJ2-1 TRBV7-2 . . CASSLARGSSFF TGTGCCAGCAGCTTAGCGCGGGGCAGTTCGTTCTTC
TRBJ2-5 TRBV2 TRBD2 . CASKSLGLAEETQYF TGTGCCAGCAAGTCCCTGGGACTAGCGGAAGAGACCCAGTACTTC
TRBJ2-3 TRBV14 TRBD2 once CASSQSGGFTDTQYF TGTGCCAGCAGCCAAAGCGGGGGGTTCACAGATACGCAGTATTTT
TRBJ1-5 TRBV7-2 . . CVSSFKPDQPQHF TGTGTCAGCAGCTTCAAACCGGATCAGCCCCAGCATTTT